This T cell receptor beta chain was captured by sequencing in a study of a mutant IDH1 vaccine in newly diagnosed glioma. Overall study context: Treated patients had a mean age of about 44 years and a sex split that was approximately 62% male and about 38% female.

Deletions cut 3 bases from V and 1 base from J, with 19 bases between. CDR1 is KGHSH, CDR2 LQKENI, per germline. The CDR3 is 18 residues long. Time point defined: week 23, last vaccination. The vaccine gave 300 ug of a 20-mer mutant IDH1 peptide subcutaneously per dose. As regards this clone: Its specificity is not known.

Clones were read by immunoSEQ multiplex PCR, and TCRdb kept only the in-frame ones, dropping some. There are roughly 38,000 clones in the sample; about three quarters occur only once, and 5% to 6% lies in the top ten. Material: PBMCs, obtained from a glioma patient whose treatment included an IDH1 peptide vaccine. This sequence originates from a man in his fifties or sixties with glioma. The rearrangement links TRBV18 to TRBJ1-5, with D maybe TRBD1 (5 bases). Here the CDR3 reads CASSPDVVGLKSNQPQHF. The CDR3 DNA reads TGTGCCAGCTCACCGGACGTGGTGGGGCTTAAGAGCAATCAGCCCCAGCATTTT.